Each of the 8 T cell receptor beta chains below was sequenced from the same sample in a study of cytomegalovirus exposure and HLA in healthy donors. The PCR ran on 60 Vbeta and 13 Jbeta primers. TCRdb keeps only in-frame clones here, not all; method: immunoSEQ multiplex PCR. The sample consists of 140,000 or so clones, 65% to 75% of them appearing once. The specimen sequenced was PBMCs. The receptor set was obtained from a man between 60 and 75 years old in good health and CMV-seronegative.

V gene TRBV9 combines with J gene TRBJ2-5; the match to TRBD1 covers 9 bases. Germline V lookup: CDR1 SGDLS, CDR2 YYNGEE. CDR3 length equals 15 residues. J gave up 5 bases and V 0 bases, and 5 bases lay outside the gene matches. CDR3: CASSVASGQGETQYF. The CDR3 DNA reads TGTGCCAGCAGCGTAGCGTCCGGACAGGGGGAGACCCAGTACTTC.

This chain joins TRBV27 and TRBJ2-7; 10 bases match TRBD2. V dropped 6 bases and J dropped 2; count of bases not matched to a gene: 7. Germline lookup yields CDR1 MNHEY and CDR2 SMNVEV (reference sequence). The CDR3 is made up of 15 amino acids. The CDR3 coding sequence is TGTGCCAGCAGATCCCCCAGCGGGAGGGCCTACGAGCAGTACTTC. This sequence encodes CASRSPSGRAYEQYF.

The chain recombines TRBV9 with TRBJ1-3; D gene unclear. Germline V gene sequence: CDR1 SGDLS, CDR2 YYNGEE. V was cut by 0 bases and J by 2 bases, with 6 bases left in between. The CDR3 consists of 14 residues. In nucleotides, the CDR3 is TGTGCCAGCAGCGTAGTGGGCCCTGGAAACACCATATATTTT. It encodes CASSVVGPGNTIYF. Combining the CDR3 with reference TRBV9 and TRBJ1-3 gives the whole variable domain DSGVTQTPKHLITATGQRVTLRCSPRSGDLSVYWYQQSLDQGLQFLIQYYNGEERAKGNILERFSAQQFPDLHSELNLSSLELGDSALYFCASSVVGPGNTIYFGEGSWLTVV.

The chain is built from TRBV7-2 and TRBJ2-7; 11 bases are a match to TRBD2. This CDR3 is 19 amino acids long. The germline gives CDR1 SGHTA, CDR2 FQGNSA. J lost 4 bases, V lost 5 bases, and 19 bases had no gene match. The CDR3 spells CASSGRSSGRVQILYEQYF. Written as DNA, the CDR3 is TGTGCCAGCAGCGGCCGTAGTAGCGGGAGGGTTCAAATATTGTACGAGCAGTACTTC.

The rearrangement uses TRBV5-1 and TRBJ2-1, with D possibly matching TRBD2 (6 bases). This CDR3 is 15 amino acids long. The V gene lost 3 bases and the J gene lost 1 base, with 11 bases spanning the gap. The germline V gene encodes CDR1 SGHRS and CDR2 YFSETQ. The CDR3 DNA reads TGCGCCAGCAGCTCCGGGACTCCATCCTACAATGAGCAGTTCTTC. It yields the protein CASSSGTPSYNEQFF.

V is TRBV28 and J is TRBJ1-1, with 8 bases lining up with TRBD1. V lost 5 bases, J lost 0 bases, and 8 bases stayed unmatched. The CDR3 is 16 residues long. Germline loops: CDR1 MDHEN, CDR2 SYDVKM. The chain's CDR3 is CASSPPVTGVNTEAFF. The CDR3, as DNA: TGTGCCAGCAGTCCCCCAGTGACAGGGGTGAACACTGAAGCTTTCTTT.

This clone has more than one count but fewer than ten. The chain employs TRBV9 and TRBJ2-3; tentative D call: TRBD2 (6 bases). The germline V and J ends were trimmed by 0 bases and 0 bases, with 11 bases remaining between them. In germline, CDR1 is SGDLS, CDR2 YYNGEE. CDR3 size: 16 residues. CDR3 amino acids: CASSVEVGGSTDTQYF. The DNA of the CDR3 is TGTGCCAGCAGCGTAGAGGTGGGGGGAAGCACAGATACGCAGTATTTT.

This clone was counted only a few times. V gene TRBV5-1 combines with J gene TRBJ2-1; 7 bases match TRBD2. CDR1 and CDR2 (germline): SGHRS, YFSETQ. CDR3 length equals 15 residues. With V trimmed by 0 bases and J by 7 bases, 7 bases remained unmatched. The CDR3 bases are TGCGCCAGCAGCTTGGCAGGGAGGGTTGATAATGAGCAGTTCTTC. This encodes CASSLAGRVDNEQFF.